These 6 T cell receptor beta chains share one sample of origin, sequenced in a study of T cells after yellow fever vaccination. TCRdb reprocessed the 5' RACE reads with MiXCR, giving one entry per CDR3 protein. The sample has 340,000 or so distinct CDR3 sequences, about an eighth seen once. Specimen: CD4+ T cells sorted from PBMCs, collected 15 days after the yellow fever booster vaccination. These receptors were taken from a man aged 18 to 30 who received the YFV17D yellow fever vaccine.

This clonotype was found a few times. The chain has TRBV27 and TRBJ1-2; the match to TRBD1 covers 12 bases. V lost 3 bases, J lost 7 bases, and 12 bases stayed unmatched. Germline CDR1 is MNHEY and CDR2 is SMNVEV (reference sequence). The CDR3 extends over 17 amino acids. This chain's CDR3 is CASSFRRGTGGTGGYTF. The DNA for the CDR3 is TGTGCCAGCAGTTTCCGACGCGGGACAGGGGGCACCGGTGGCTACACCTTC.

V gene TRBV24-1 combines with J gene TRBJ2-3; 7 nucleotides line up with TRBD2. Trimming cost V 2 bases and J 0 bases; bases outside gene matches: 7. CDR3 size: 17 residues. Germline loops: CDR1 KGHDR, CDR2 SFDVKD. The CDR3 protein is CATSDSSSGTSTDTQYF. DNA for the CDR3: TGTGCCACCAGTGATTCTTCTAGCGGAACTAGCACAGATACGCAGTATTTT.

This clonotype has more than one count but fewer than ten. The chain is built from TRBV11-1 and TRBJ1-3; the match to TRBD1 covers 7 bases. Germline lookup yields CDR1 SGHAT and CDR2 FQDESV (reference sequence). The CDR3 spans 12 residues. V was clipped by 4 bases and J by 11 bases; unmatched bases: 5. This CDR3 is CASSSDRDAIYF. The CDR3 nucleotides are TGTGCCAGCAGCTCCGACAGGGACGCCATATATTTT.

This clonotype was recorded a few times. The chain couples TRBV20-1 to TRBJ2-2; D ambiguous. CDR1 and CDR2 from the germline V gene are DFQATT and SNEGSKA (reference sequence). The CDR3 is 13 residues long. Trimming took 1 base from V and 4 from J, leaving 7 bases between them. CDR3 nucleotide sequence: TGCAGTGCTAGAGGACAAGGCACCGGGGAGCTGTTTTTT. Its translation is CSARGQGTGELFF.

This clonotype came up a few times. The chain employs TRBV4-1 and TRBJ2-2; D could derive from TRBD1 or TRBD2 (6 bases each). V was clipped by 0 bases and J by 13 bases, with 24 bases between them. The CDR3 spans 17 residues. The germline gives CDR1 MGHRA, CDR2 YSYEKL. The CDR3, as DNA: TGCGCCAGCAGCCAAGAATCGGGACGGGGACACCGGGGAGGGCTGTTTTTT. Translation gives CASSQESGRGHRGGLFF.

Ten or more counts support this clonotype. The CDR3 DNA reads TGTGCCAGCAGCCTCTATCAGGGGGGGCAGTTCTTC. This gives the protein CASSLYQGGQFF. This chain joins TRBV7-2 and TRBJ2-1, with a possible D match to TRBD1 (7 bases). The CDR3 is made up of 12 amino acids. V gave up 5 bases and J gave up 12 bases, with 14 bases separating them. Germline values: CDR1 SGHTA, CDR2 FQGNSA.